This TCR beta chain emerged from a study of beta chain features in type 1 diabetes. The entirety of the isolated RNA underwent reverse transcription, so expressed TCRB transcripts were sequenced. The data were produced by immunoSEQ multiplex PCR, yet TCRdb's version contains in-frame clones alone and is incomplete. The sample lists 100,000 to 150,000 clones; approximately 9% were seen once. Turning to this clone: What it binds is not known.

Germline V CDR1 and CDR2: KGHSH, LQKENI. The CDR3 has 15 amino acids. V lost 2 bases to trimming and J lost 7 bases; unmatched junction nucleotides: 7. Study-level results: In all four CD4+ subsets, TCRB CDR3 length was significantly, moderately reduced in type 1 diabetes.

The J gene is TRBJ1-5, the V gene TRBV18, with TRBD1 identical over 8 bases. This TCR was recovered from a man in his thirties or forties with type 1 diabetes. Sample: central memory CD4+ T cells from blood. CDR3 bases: TGTGCCAGCTCACCAGCGGCAGGGGGCTGGCAGCCCCAGCATTTT. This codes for CASSPAAGGWQPQHF.